This note documents a single T cell receptor beta chain sequence. This sample stems from a study of OX40 agonist ivuxolimab in advanced cancers. Germline V gene sequence: CDR1 LNHDA, CDR2 SQIVND (reference sequence). The germline V and J ends were trimmed by 7 bases and 9 bases, with 22 bases remaining between them. The CDR3 length is 15 residues. The table came from immunoSEQ multiplex PCR; TCRdb's copy has only in-frame clones and leaves some out. This table holds about 60,000 clones, roughly 87% found once. The sample in question was CD4+ or CD8+ T cells sorted from blood, obtained in a trial of the OX40 agonist ivuxolimab. This TCR was recovered from an adult with an advanced solid tumor such as melanoma, head and neck, liver or kidney cancer. The chain links TRBV19 to TRBJ1-5; D is possibly TRBD1 (6 bases). The CDR3 protein is CASMAQGHPSGPQHF. DNA of the CDR3: TGTGCCAGTATGGCACAGGGACACCCTTCTGGGCCCCAGCATTTT.